This T cell receptor beta chain was sequenced for a study of memory CD4+ T cells and cytomegalovirus serostatus. Sequencing used immunoSEQ multiplex PCR; TCRdb keeps in-frame clones, though not all of them. The sample has tens of thousands of clones, about 79% seen once. Single viable CD3+CD4+CD8-CD45RO+ cells were sorted as the memory CD4+ T cells. CDR3 length equals 15 residues. V was clipped by 3 bases and J by 4 bases; unmatched bases: 1. The germline V gene encodes CDR1 SGHTA and CDR2 FQGNSA. The genes are TRBV7-2 and TRBJ2-1; 12 bases fit TRBD2. The clonotype was recovered from an adult in good health and CMV-seronegative. Specimen: memory CD4+ T cells from blood. The CDR3 protein is CASSFGTSGYNEQFF. In DNA, the CDR3 is TGTGCCAGCAGCTTTGGGACTAGCGGGTACAATGAGCAGTTCTTC. The full variable domain, its missing parts supplied by reference TRBV7-2 and TRBJ2-1, is GAGVSQSPSNKVTEKGKDVELRCDPISGHTALYWYRQSLGQGLEFLIYFQGNSAPDKSGLPSDRFSAERTGGSVSTLTIQRTQQEDSAVYLCASSFGTSGYNEQFFGPGTRLTVL.